This T cell receptor beta chain derives from a study of cytomegalovirus exposure and HLA in healthy donors. Study results and limitations: The dataset shows that most TCR sequences were rare, while some public TCRs occurred in many donors. Later genetic work tied a missense DCLRE1C variant to beta-chain V and J trimming. Being indistinguishable, some V segments were excluded, TRBV6-2 and TRBV6-3 among them.

Trimming removed 6 bases at V and 7 bases at J, with 13 bases between. This CDR3 contains 13 residues. The germline V gene has CDR1 LGHNT and CDR2 FRNRAP. In the case of this clone: The antigen is not known.

It was with 60 Vbeta and 13 Jbeta primers that the PCR ran. Per the study methods: An analysis performed later counted roughly 79 million unique TCR beta chains (approximately 11 million of them shared). Using immunoSEQ multiplex PCR, the repertoire was profiled, and TCRdb retains in-frame clones only, with some absent. The V and J calls and clone size come from that table; D and trimming were worked out from the DNA. The profile shows 200,000 to 250,000 clones, roughly 80% of them singletons. This sequence originates from a girl aged 2 to 9 in good health and CMV-seronegative. The chain combines TRBV12-5 with TRBJ1-5; a possible D gene is TRBD1 (5 bases). The sample consisted of PBMCs. This CDR3 is CASGWREGQPQHF. CDR3 in DNA: TGTGCTAGTGGCTGGAGGGAGGGGCAGCCCCAGCATTTT.